These T cell receptor beta chains were read from a single sample in a study of read filtering for tumor transcriptome and immune sequencing. One entry per CDR3 protein, called by TCRdb with MiXCR from the reads. Here the sample spans some 41,000 distinct CDR3 sequences, roughly 13% being singletons. The material sequenced was a population of CD138-negative cells sorted from bone marrow. These TCRs come from a donor aged 40 or older with multiple myeloma. The CDR3 runs from the conserved cysteine through the conserved F or W. A D gene is named only where the DNA matches it firmly. Some rows mark clone size as missing; the rest say once, few, many or name a class of expanded clone.

cdr3_aa: CASSVPTNVLTF
cdr3_nt: TGTGCCAGCAGCGTCCCGACCAACGTCCTGACTTTC
d_call: .
j_call: TRBJ2-6
v_call: TRBV9
clone_size: .

cdr3_aa: CASRPGSSYEQYF
cdr3_nt: TGTGCCAGCAGACCGGGTAGCTCCTACGAGCAGTACTTC
d_call: .
j_call: TRBJ2-7
v_call: TRBV7-9
clone_size: many

cdr3_aa: CASSYSSGRLYNEQFF
cdr3_nt: TGTGCCAGCAGTTACTCAAGCGGGAGGCTCTACAATGAGCAGTTCTTC
d_call: TRBD2
j_call: TRBJ2-1
v_call: TRBV6-5
clone_size: many

cdr3_aa: CASSLVAGTPQIEQYF
cdr3_nt: TGTGCCAGCAGCTTAGTTGCCGGGACACCTCAGATCGAGCAGTACTTC
d_call: .
j_call: TRBJ2-7
v_call: TRBV11-2
clone_size: many

cdr3_aa: CAWSVRGTSHGYTF
cdr3_nt: TGTGCCTGGAGTGTACGGGGGACTTCGCATGGCTACACCTTC
d_call: .
j_call: TRBJ1-2
v_call: TRBV30
clone_size: many

cdr3_aa: CSAGARAGVRNEQFF
cdr3_nt: TGCAGTGCAGGGGCAAGAGCGGGAGTTCGCAATGAGCAGTTCTTC
d_call: TRBD2
j_call: TRBJ2-1
v_call: TRBV20-1
clone_size: many

cdr3_aa: CASPDRMNTEAFF
cdr3_nt: TGTGCCAGCCCAGACAGAATGAACACTGAAGCTTTCTTT
d_call: .
j_call: TRBJ1-1
v_call: TRBV28
clone_size: many

cdr3_aa: CASSLGLAGVQETQYF
cdr3_nt: TGTGCCAGCAGCTTAGGACTAGCGGGAGTTCAAGAGACCCAGTACTTC
d_call: TRBD2
j_call: TRBJ2-5
v_call: TRBV7-9
clone_size: many

cdr3_aa: CASRGTGTHEQFF
cdr3_nt: TGTGCCAGCAGGGGGACAGGGACCCATGAGCAGTTCTTC
d_call: TRBD1
j_call: TRBJ2-1
v_call: TRBV27
clone_size: .

cdr3_aa: CASSPGTFYGYTF
cdr3_nt: TGTGCCAGCAGCCCAGGGACGTTCTATGGCTACACCTTC
d_call: .
j_call: TRBJ1-2
v_call: TRBV6-2/TRBV6-3
clone_size: few

cdr3_aa: CASSEIGGGKGQPQHF
cdr3_nt: TGTGCCAGCAGTGAAATTGGCGGGGGGAAGGGTCAGCCCCAGCATTTT
d_call: .
j_call: TRBJ1-5
v_call: TRBV6-1
clone_size: many

cdr3_aa: CSVGLTGELFF
cdr3_nt: TGCAGCGTCGGACTCACCGGGGAGCTGTTTTTT
d_call: .
j_call: TRBJ2-2
v_call: TRBV29-1
clone_size: many

cdr3_aa: CSVADRVDQPQHF
cdr3_nt: TGCAGCGTCGCAGACAGGGTTGATCAGCCCCAGCATTTT
d_call: TRBD1
j_call: TRBJ1-5
v_call: TRBV29-1
clone_size: many

cdr3_aa: CASRPQGPSNTEAFF
cdr3_nt: TGTGCCAGCAGGCCCCAGGGACCATCGAACACTGAAGCTTTCTTT
d_call: .
j_call: TRBJ1-1
v_call: TRBV6-5
clone_size: many

cdr3_aa: CASSQDSNQPQHF
cdr3_nt: TGTGCCAGCAGCCAAGATAGTAATCAGCCCCAGCATTTT
d_call: .
j_call: TRBJ1-5
v_call: TRBV4-2
clone_size: many

cdr3_aa: CASLWDAGNTIYF
cdr3_nt: TGTGCCAGCTTGTGGGATGCTGGAAACACCATATATTTT
d_call: .
j_call: TRBJ1-3
v_call: TRBV7-2
clone_size: .

cdr3_aa: CASSPLGGPQFF
cdr3_nt: TGTGCCAGCAGCCCGCTAGGGGGCCCCCAGTTCTTC
d_call: TRBD1
j_call: TRBJ2-1
v_call: TRBV5-5
clone_size: many

cdr3_aa: CASSTRRVSSYEQYF
cdr3_nt: TGTGCCAGCAGCACGCGACGGGTCTCTTCCTACGAGCAGTACTTC
d_call: .
j_call: TRBJ2-7
v_call: TRBV7-8
clone_size: many

cdr3_aa: CSAFLTRGKETQYF
cdr3_nt: TGCAGTGCTTTTCTGACCAGGGGGAAGGAGACCCAGTACTTC
d_call: TRBD1
j_call: TRBJ2-5
v_call: TRBV20-1
clone_size: many

cdr3_aa: CSVEMGGGTDTQYF
cdr3_nt: TGCAGCGTTGAAATGGGAGGCGGCACAGATACGCAGTATTTT
d_call: .
j_call: TRBJ2-3
v_call: TRBV29-1
clone_size: many

cdr3_aa: CASKGTVDEKLFF
cdr3_nt: TGTGCCAGCAAAGGGACGGTGGATGAAAAACTGTTTTTT
d_call: .
j_call: TRBJ1-4
v_call: TRBV7-9
clone_size: many

cdr3_aa: CSASNPFDRSSNEKLFF
cdr3_nt: TGCAGTGCTAGCAACCCTTTCGACAGATCGTCTAATGAAAAACTGTTTTTT
d_call: .
j_call: TRBJ1-4
v_call: TRBV20-1
clone_size: many

cdr3_aa: CASTENGSTDTQYF
cdr3_nt: TGTGCCAGCACCGAAAACGGGAGCACAGATACGCAGTATTTT
d_call: .
j_call: TRBJ2-3
v_call: TRBV2
clone_size: many

cdr3_aa: CASSLWTENLGEQYF
cdr3_nt: TGTGCCAGCAGTTTATGGACTGAGAATCTTGGGGAGCAGTACTTC
d_call: .
j_call: TRBJ2-7
v_call: TRBV28
clone_size: .

cdr3_aa: CASNYERSYNEQFF
cdr3_nt: TGTGCCAGCAACTATGAGCGTTCCTACAATGAGCAGTTCTTC
d_call: .
j_call: TRBJ2-1
v_call: TRBV28
clone_size: few

cdr3_aa: CAWSSGYRNTEAFF
cdr3_nt: TGTGCCTGGAGTTCTGGATATAGGAACACTGAAGCTTTCTTT
d_call: .
j_call: TRBJ1-1
v_call: TRBV30
clone_size: .

cdr3_aa: CASSQDGNPGELFF
cdr3_nt: TGCGCCAGCAGCCAAGACGGGAACCCCGGGGAGCTGTTTTTT
d_call: .
j_call: TRBJ2-2
v_call: TRBV4-1
clone_size: many

cdr3_aa: CASSFLRDTDTQYF
cdr3_nt: TGTGCCAGCAGTTTCCTCCGGGACACAGATACGCAGTATTTT
d_call: .
j_call: TRBJ2-3
v_call: TRBV6-5
clone_size: many

cdr3_aa: CASSIGELGANEQFF
cdr3_nt: TGTGCCAGTAGTATAGGAGAGCTTGGGGCCAATGAGCAGTTCTTC
d_call: .
j_call: TRBJ2-1
v_call: TRBV19
clone_size: many

cdr3_aa: CASSQLPPGTTSGHEQFF
cdr3_nt: TGCGCCAGCAGCCAACTACCCCCCGGGACTACCTCGGGCCATGAGCAGTTCTTC
d_call: TRBD2
j_call: TRBJ2-1
v_call: TRBV4-1
clone_size: many

cdr3_aa: CASSSLRAKNIQYF
cdr3_nt: TGTGCCAGCAGCAGCCTACGGGCCAAAAACATTCAGTACTTC
d_call: .
j_call: TRBJ2-4
v_call: TRBV21-1
clone_size: many

cdr3_aa: CASSQTTGGYYNEQFF
cdr3_nt: TGCGCCAGCAGCCAAACGACAGGGGGCTACTACAATGAGCAGTTCTTC
d_call: TRBD1
j_call: TRBJ2-1
v_call: TRBV4-3
clone_size: many

cdr3_aa: CASSSVSVSYEQYF
cdr3_nt: TGTGCCAGCAGCTCCGTTAGCGTTTCCTACGAGCAGTACTTC
d_call: .
j_call: TRBJ2-7
v_call: TRBV7-2
clone_size: many

cdr3_aa: CASSWNRASGHPYEQYF
cdr3_nt: TGTGCCAGCAGTTGGAATCGGGCTAGCGGACATCCGTACGAGCAGTACTTC
d_call: TRBD2
j_call: TRBJ2-7
v_call: TRBV28
clone_size: many

cdr3_aa: CASSPRDGYSYEQYF
cdr3_nt: TGTGCCAGCAGCCCGAGGGACGGGTACTCCTACGAGCAGTACTTC
d_call: .
j_call: TRBJ2-7
v_call: TRBV3-1
clone_size: .

cdr3_aa: CAGSSGNGEETQYF
cdr3_nt: TGCGCCGGCAGTAGCGGGAATGGTGAAGAGACCCAGTACTTC
d_call: TRBD2
j_call: TRBJ2-5
v_call: TRBV5-1
clone_size: .

cdr3_aa: CASSYLTEETQYF
cdr3_nt: TGTGCCAGCAGTTACTTGACAGAAGAGACCCAGTACTTC
d_call: .
j_call: TRBJ2-5
v_call: TRBV6-2/TRBV6-3
clone_size: many

cdr3_aa: CASSLGEPQGTVSYEQYF
cdr3_nt: TGTGCCAGCAGCTTAGGGGAACCACAGGGAACTGTATCCTACGAGCAGTACTTC
d_call: .
j_call: TRBJ2-7
v_call: TRBV7-8
clone_size: many

cdr3_aa: CSAMSGVAGELFF
cdr3_nt: TGCAGTGCAATGAGCGGCGTAGCCGGGGAGCTGTTTTTT
d_call: .
j_call: TRBJ2-2
v_call: TRBV20-1
clone_size: many

cdr3_aa: CASSFLVGVGAGELFF
cdr3_nt: TGTGCCAGCAGCTTTCTGGTGGGGGTGGGGGCCGGGGAGCTGTTTTTT
d_call: .
j_call: TRBJ2-2
v_call: TRBV5-8
clone_size: .

cdr3_aa: CASSLGSRQGEQFF
cdr3_nt: TGTGCCAGCAGCTTAGGGTCCCGGCAGGGCGAGCAGTTCTTC
d_call: .
j_call: TRBJ2-1
v_call: TRBV7-9
clone_size: many